Listed here are 19 T cell receptor beta chains from one sample, sequenced in a study of blood T cells in healthy people across ages. A J-beta primer mix and a sample-barcoded 5' primer were used in a second PCR of roughly 6 to 11 cycles. TCRdb recomputed calls from the 5' RACE reads with MiXCR, one row per CDR3 protein. The data show about 580,000 distinct CDR3 sequences, with roughly 48% seen just once and approximately 25% held by the top ten. The sequencing input was blood. Receptor source: a man older than 75 in good health.

The chain employs TRBV29-1 and TRBJ1-1; the D is unclear. The CDR3 spans 13 residues. Per the germline V gene, CDR1 is SQVTM and CDR2 is ANQGSEA. The CDR3 DNA sequence: TGCGGCGCCGCCCCGGCGGGGAACACTGAAGCTTTCTTT. Amino acid sequence: CGAAPAGNTEAFF.

The chain has TRBV4-1 and TRBJ2-4; D is uncertain. The J call is in doubt because the DNA end fits TRBJ2-7 better. This CDR3 has 13 residues. From germline, CDR1 is MGHRA and CDR2 YSYEKL. In DNA form, the CDR3 reads TGCGCCAGCAGCCGCCCACCGGGCCACGAGCAGTACTTC. Translating gives CASSRPPGHEQYF.

V and J are TRBV14 and TRBJ2-1, with 9 nucleotides matching TRBD2. V shed 2 bases, J shed 0 bases, and the junction held 8 bases outside the gene matches. CDR1 and CDR2 from the germline V gene are SGHDN and FVKESK. The CDR3 spans 18 residues. For the CDR3, the DNA is TGTGCCAGCAGCCAATTGATAGCGGGGGTGACCTCCTACAATGAGCAGTTCTTC. Translated: CASSQLIAGVTSYNEQFF.

V gene TRBV5-1 combines with J gene TRBJ1-5, with a possible D match to TRBD1 (5 bases). CDR3 size: 16 residues. Looked up from germline, CDR1 is SGHRS and CDR2 is YFSETQ. Trimming shortened V by 4 bases and J by 7 bases, and 21 bases separated the two germline ends. CDR3 residues: CASSPSAGGAGQPQHF. The DNA for the CDR3 is TGCGCCAGCAGCCCCTCAGCGGGAGGGGCGGGACAGCCCCAGCATTTT.

This chain connects TRBV6-5 to TRBJ1-6; D is unresolved. V was cut by 11 bases and J by 6 bases, with 14 bases left in between. There are 13 residues in the CDR3. The V gene's germline CDR1 is MNHEY and CDR2 SVGAGI. CDR3 region: CAAGPVINSPLHF. For the CDR3, the DNA is TGTGCCGCCGGACCGGTAATTAATTCACCCCTCCACTTT.

The J gene is TRBJ2-2, the V gene TRBV7-2, with TRBD1 matching 11 bases. The germline CDR1 and CDR2 sequences are SGHTA and FQGNSA. The CDR3 contains 17 residues. J lost 4 bases, V lost 3 bases, and 7 bases had no gene match. CDR3 bases: TGTGCCAGCAGCTTCCTCGGGACAGGGGGTATCACCGGGGAGCTGTTTTTT. It encodes CASSFLGTGGITGELFF.

This rearrangement joins TRBV3-1 to TRBJ2-4; weak D call: TRBD1 (6 bases). With the DNA end fitting TRBJ2-5 better, the J assignment may be wrong. The CDR3 is made up of 14 amino acids. The V gene's germline CDR1 is LGHDT and CDR2 YNNKEL (reference sequence). This chain's CDR3 is CASSQDSRGETQYF. Here the CDR3 DNA reads TGTGCCAGCAGCCAAGATAGCAGGGGAGAGACCCAGTACTTC.

This clonotype was observed many times. The rearrangement uses TRBV6-6 and TRBJ1-4; D is perhaps TRBD1 (6 bases). Trimming left V 7 bases short and J 6 bases short, with 15 bases between. The CDR3 extends over 14 amino acids. Germline CDR1 and CDR2: MNHNY and SVGAGI (reference sequence). The CDR3 bases are TGTGCCAGCAACGAAAGGGGGGGCGATGAAAAACTGTTTTTT. This sequence encodes CASNERGGDEKLFF.

The chain recombines TRBV19 with TRBJ1-2; no clear D. The CDR3 covers 15 residues. The germline V gene has CDR1 LNHDA and CDR2 SQIVND (reference sequence). Trimming cost V 3 bases and J 2 bases, with 13 bases left between them. In DNA, the CDR3 is TGTGCCAGTAGTATTGTAGGGTACGGGAACTATGGCTACACCTTC. This gives the protein CASSIVGYGNYGYTF.

This clonotype was observed a handful of times. V gene TRBV20-1 combines with J gene TRBJ2-7, with D unclear. Trimming removed 3 bases at V and 0 bases at J, with 15 bases between. The CDR3 is 15 amino acids. Looked up from germline, CDR1 is DFQATT and CDR2 is SNEGSKA (reference sequence). The CDR3 DNA sequence: TGCAGTGCTAGCAACCACCTCAGAAGCTCCTACGAGCAGTACTTC. The encoded protein is CSASNHLRSSYEQYF.

This clonotype was seen at least ten times. The V gene is TRBV29-1, the J gene TRBJ1-1; 7 positions agree with TRBD1. CDR3 length: 15 residues. CDR1 and CDR2 (germline): SQVTM, ANQGSEA. The V and J ends lost 3 bases and 0 bases, in that order; junction bases with no gene match: 7. This CDR3 is CSVDGVDRVNTEAFF. In DNA form, the CDR3 reads TGCAGCGTTGATGGGGTAGACAGGGTGAACACTGAAGCTTTCTTT.

There are a few counts of this clonotype. V usage is TRBV29-1 and J usage is TRBJ2-2; D is uncertain. The CDR3 is 21 amino acids. The V and J ends lost 3 bases and 0 bases respectively, with 29 bases between them. Germline CDR1 reads SQVTM; CDR2 reads ANQGSEA. CDR3 DNA: TGCAGCGTTGATGAGTGCGCTTTTGATGAGAGCCCGGGCGCGAACACCGGGGAGCTGTTTTTT. Translated, it gives CSVDECAFDESPGANTGELFF.

The chain combines TRBV12-3 or TRBV12-4 with TRBJ2-5, with D uncertain. Deletions cut 3 bases from V and 0 bases from J, with 5 bases between. There are 13 residues in the CDR3. The CDR3 bases are TGTGCCAGCAGTTTCCACGACCAAGAGACCCAGTACTTC. As protein: CASSFHDQETQYF.

Remarks on this clonotype: The junction differs from germline at one of its ends, possibly a read error. The CDR3 loop reads CANSPQAQALGTNEKLFF. The CDR3 nucleotides read TGTGCCAACAGCCCCCAAGCACAGGCGCTTGGGACTAATGAAAAACTGTTTTTT. The genes are TRBV3-1 and TRBJ1-4; tentative D call: TRBD1 (5 bases). Germline CDR1 reads LGHDT; CDR2 reads YNNKEL (reference sequence). The CDR3 runs to 18 residues.

The chain links TRBV12-3 or TRBV12-4 to TRBJ2-4; a possible D gene is TRBD2 (6 bases). The CDR3 spans 16 residues. With 1 base removed from V and 0 bases from J, the gap between germline ends came to 10 bases. The CDR3 protein is CASSLDAGLAKNIQYF. The CDR3 bases are TGTGCCAGCAGTTTAGATGCGGGATTAGCCAAAAACATTCAGTACTTC.

This clonotype was detected only a few times. J is TRBJ1-2 and V is TRBV7-3; 8 nucleotides line up with TRBD1. Trimming at V came to 2 bases and at J to 0 bases, leaving 11 bases not matched to a gene. The CDR3 sequence is 18 residues long. CDR1 is SGHTA, CDR2 FQGTGA, per germline. The CDR3: CASSLWGTGLVPNYGYTF. CDR3 bases: TGTGCCAGCAGCTTATGGGGGACAGGTCTTGTTCCTAACTATGGCTACACCTTC.

This clonotype was detected only a few times. The V and J genes are TRBV9 and TRBJ2-4; D is uncertain. The CDR3 has 12 residues. Germline CDR1 and CDR2: SGDLS and YYNGEE. Trimming pared 4 bases from V and 6 bases from J, leaving 8 bases between. CDR3 region: CASSPNGNIQYF. The DNA for the CDR3 is TGTGCCAGCAGCCCCAACGGAAACATTCAGTACTTC.

The chain joins TRBV6-5 to TRBJ2-1; 9 bases are a match to TRBD1. CDR1 and CDR2 (germline): MNHEY, SVGAGI. J lost 6 bases, V lost 6 bases, and 9 bases had no gene match. The CDR3 covers 15 residues. The CDR3 DNA reads as TGTGCCAGCAGCCACGCGTTGACAGGGGGCAATGAGCAGTTCTTC. Translating it yields CASSHALTGGNEQFF.

The V and J genes are TRBV20-1 and TRBJ2-3; a possible D gene is TRBD2 (5 bases). This CDR3 region has 14 residues. The germline V gene has CDR1 DFQATT and CDR2 SNEGSKA (reference sequence). Trimming took off 5 bases at V and 1 base at J, with 13 bases between the two ends. In nucleotides, the CDR3 is TGCAGTGCTCATCCTGGGAGCCGCACAGATACGCAGTATTTT. Translation: CSAHPGSRTDTQYF.